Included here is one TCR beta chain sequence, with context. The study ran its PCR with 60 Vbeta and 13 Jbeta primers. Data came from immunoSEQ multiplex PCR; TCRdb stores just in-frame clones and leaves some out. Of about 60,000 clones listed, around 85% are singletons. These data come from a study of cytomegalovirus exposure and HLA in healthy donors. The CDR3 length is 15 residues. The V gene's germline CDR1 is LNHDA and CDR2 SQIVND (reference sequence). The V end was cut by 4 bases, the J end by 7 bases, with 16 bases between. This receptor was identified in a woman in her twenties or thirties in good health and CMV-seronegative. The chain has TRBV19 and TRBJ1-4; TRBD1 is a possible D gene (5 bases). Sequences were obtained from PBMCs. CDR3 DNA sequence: TGTGCCAGTAGTAGATCCAGCACAGGACGTGAAAAACTGTTTTTT. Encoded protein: CASSRSSTGREKLFF.